The 7 T cell receptor beta chains presented below share a single source sample, sequenced in a study of T cell responses to AZD1222 COVID-19 vaccine. Clones were read by immunoSEQ multiplex PCR, and TCRdb kept only the in-frame ones, dropping some. The profile shows roughly 110,000 clones, roughly 91% of them singletons. The sample in question was peripheral blood, obtained 28 days after the second AZD1222 dose. Receptor source: an adult who received the AZD1222 COVID-19 vaccine.

This chain connects TRBV10-3 to TRBJ2-7; 8 bases are shared with TRBD1. The CDR3 extends over 15 amino acids. The germline CDR1 and CDR2 sequences are ENHRY and SYGVKD. V was pared by 0 bases and J by 4 bases, with 5 bases of the junction left unmatched. CDR3 sequence (DNA): TGTGCCATCAGTGAGTCCTGGACAGGGACTTACGAGCAGTACTTC. The encoded protein is CAISESWTGTYEQYF.

This chain joins TRBV10-3 and TRBJ2-7, with TRBD1 as a possible D gene (6 bases). The V and J ends lost 5 bases and 0 bases respectively, with 14 bases between them. The CDR3 totals 15 residues. Germline V CDR1 and CDR2: ENHRY, SYGVKD. This CDR3 reads CAISNGQQSSYEQYF. CDR3 DNA sequence: TGTGCCATCAGTAACGGACAGCAAAGCTCCTACGAGCAGTACTTC.

The chain carries TRBV24-1 and TRBJ2-3; TRBD2 matches at 13 bases. The CDR3 is 19 amino acids. Germline CDR1 reads KGHDR; CDR2 reads SFDVKD. After removal of 3 bases from V and 0 bases from J, the junction contained 8 bases not matched to a gene. CDR3 sequence (DNA): TGTGCCACCAGTGATCTGACTAGCGGGGGGTACTCTAGCACAGATACGCAGTATTTT. Residues: CATSDLTSGGYSSTDTQYF.

This chain joins TRBV6-6 and TRBJ2-3; D call uncertain. The CDR3 is 14 amino acids. Germline V gives CDR1 MNHNY, CDR2 SVGAGI (reference sequence). The ends were cut back, 3 bases at V and 0 bases at J, with 7 bases in the middle. The CDR3: CASSYRPSTDTQYF. CDR3 DNA: TGTGCCAGCAGTTATCGGCCCAGCACAGATACGCAGTATTTT.

The chain is built from TRBV7-9 and TRBJ1-1; a possible D gene is TRBD1 (5 bases). Trimming removed 4 bases from V and 0 bases from J, with 9 bases in between. Germline CDR1 is SEHNR and CDR2 is FQNEAQ (reference sequence). The CDR3 is 14 amino acids. In DNA form, the CDR3 reads TGTGCCAGCAGCTCCGACAGAATGAACACTGAAGCTTTCTTT. Its protein product is CASSSDRMNTEAFF.

The chain is built from TRBV10-3 and TRBJ2-1; 7 nucleotides align to TRBD1. The germline CDR1 and CDR2 sequences are ENHRY and SYGVKD. CDR3 size: 15 residues. V lost 6 bases and J lost 3; bases outside the gene matches: 8. CDR3 region: CAIRGDRANYNEQFF. CDR3 sequence (DNA): TGTGCCATCAGGGGAGACAGGGCTAACTACAATGAGCAGTTCTTC.

The chain carries TRBV6-5 and TRBJ1-6; 10 bases are shared with TRBD1. The CDR3 is made up of 16 amino acids. The V segment lost 3 bases and the J segment 9 bases; nucleotides outside the gene matches: 8. Germline assignment: CDR1 MNHEY and CDR2 SVGAGI. This CDR3 is CASSYGTGVESSPLHF. The CDR3 DNA reads TGTGCCAGCAGTTATGGGACAGGGGTTGAGAGTTCACCCCTCCACTTT.